The 18 T cell receptor beta chains listed next were all sequenced from one sample in a study of response to subunit inactivated influenza vaccine. TCRdb reanalysed the RT-PCR reads using MiXCR and keeps one entry per CDR3 protein. The table has about 570,000 distinct CDR3 sequences, roughly 10% seen once. This sample was also put to use in a study of T cells expressing NK-cell markers. From that second work: With UMIs, 5'RACE template switching was used to make TCR beta cDNA.

The source material was PBMCs from blood, sampled on the day of vaccination. The receptors here all came from a man in his fifties who received an inactivated influenza vaccine.

The J gene is TRBJ1-2, the V gene TRBV20-1; D gene unclear. CDR3 size: 12 residues. Trimming cost V 0 bases and J 8 bases, with 10 bases left between them. Germline CDR1 and CDR2: DFQATT and SNEGSKA (reference sequence). The chain's CDR3 is CSARDRDIGYTF. The CDR3 DNA reads as TGCAGTGCTAGAGATCGGGATATCGGCTACACCTTC.

This clonotype appeared a few times. V usage is TRBV5-1 and J usage is TRBJ2-3, with D uncertain. This CDR3 has 13 amino acids. The germline V gene encodes CDR1 SGHRS and CDR2 YFSETQ. Trimming left V 4 bases short and J 2 bases short, with 8 bases between. Here the CDR3 DNA reads TGCGCCAGCAGCCAGGTTGCCACAGATACGCAGTATTTT. Encoded protein: CASSQVATDTQYF.

The V and J genes are TRBV3-1 and TRBJ2-1, with TRBD1 matching over 9 bases. The V gene end was trimmed by 1 base and the J gene end by 15 bases; junction bases not matched to a gene: 4. This CDR3 is 12 amino acids long. Germline-derived CDR1 and CDR2 are LGHDT and YNNKEL (reference sequence). The CDR3 nucleotides read TGTGCCAGCAGCCAAGGGACAGGGGTGTTGTTCTTC. Translating gives CASSQGTGVLFF.

The chain recombines TRBV5-1 with TRBJ1-1, with D perhaps matching TRBD1 (6 bases). The V and J ends lost 0 bases and 6 bases respectively, with 15 bases between them. The CDR3 totals 15 residues. The V gene's germline CDR1 is SGHRS and CDR2 YFSETQ. The CDR3 nucleotides read TGCGCCAGCAGCTTGGGCCATGAACAGGGCTCTGAAGCTTTCTTT. Protein: CASSLGHEQGSEAFF.

This clonotype was picked up a small number of times. The chain has TRBV2 and TRBJ1-4, with D tentatively TRBD1 (5 bases). Trimming removed 6 bases from V and 8 bases from J, with 13 bases in between. The CDR3 totals 13 residues. The germline CDR1 and CDR2 sequences are SNHLY and FYNNEI. The CDR3 DNA reads TGTGCCAGCAGGGGGCAGGGTCGCGAAAAACTGTTTTTT. It specifies CASRGQGREKLFF.

This clonotype appeared a few times. This sequence joins TRBV13 and TRBJ2-2; D may be TRBD2 (5 bases). This CDR3 comprises 14 residues. The germline V gene has CDR1 PRHDT and CDR2 FYEKMQ (reference sequence). V lost 3 bases and J lost 5, with 10 bases in between. The CDR3 loop is CASSFGISTGELFF. CDR3 sequence (DNA): TGTGCCAGCAGCTTCGGGATATCTACCGGGGAGCTGTTTTTT. Using reference TRBV13 and TRBJ2-2 for the parts outside the CDR3, the full variable domain is AAGVIQSPRHLIKEKRETATLKCYPIPRHDTVYWYQQGPGQDPQFLISFYEKMQSDKGSIPDRFSAQQFSDYHSELNMSSLELGDSALYFCASSFGISTGELFFGEGSRLTVL.

This clonotype was counted at least ten times. The V gene is TRBV20-1, the J gene TRBJ2-1; possibly TRBD2 for D (5 bases). There are 12 residues in the CDR3. Germline CDR1 and CDR2: DFQATT and SNEGSKA (reference sequence). V dropped 3 bases and J dropped 3 bases, with 6 bases sitting between them. The CDR3 loop reads CSASTSYNEQFF. The DNA for the CDR3 is TGCAGTGCTAGCACTAGCTACAATGAGCAGTTCTTC.

This chain joins TRBV7-9 and TRBJ2-1; D remains ambiguous. V lost 8 bases, J lost 0 bases, and 11 bases lay in between. The CDR3 contains 14 residues. Germline CDR1 reads SEHNR; CDR2 reads FQNEAQ (reference sequence). CDR3 in DNA: TGTGCCAGCGGCCTCCCGAGCTCCTACAATGAGCAGTTCTTC. Translated, it gives CASGLPSSYNEQFF.

A few counts support this clonotype. The chain links TRBV12-3 or TRBV12-4 to TRBJ2-3; maybe TRBD2 (5 bases). Trimming removed 6 bases from V and 4 bases from J, with 17 bases in between. The CDR3 extends over 15 amino acids. CDR3 loop: CASSPGLVVADTQYF. The CDR3 bases are TGTGCCAGCAGCCCAGGACTTGTGGTCGCAGATACGCAGTATTTT.

This chain links TRBV12-3 or TRBV12-4 with TRBJ1-2, with D unclear. Trimming took off 7 bases at V and 2 bases at J, with 17 bases between the two ends. CDR3 length: 15 amino acids. For the CDR3, the DNA is TGTGCCAGCACTTCTGGAGCGGAATGGAACTATGGCTACACCTTC. It encodes CASTSGAEWNYGYTF.

The rearrangement uses TRBV6-2 or TRBV6-3 and TRBJ1-1; D not resolved. The CDR3 extends over 22 amino acids. Germline CDR1 and CDR2: MNHEY and SVGEGT. V was trimmed by 11 bases and J by 1 base, leaving 41 bases between them. The CDR3 protein is CASALLAAPRFILGLGNTEAFF. In nucleotides, the CDR3 is TGTGCCTCCGCTCTGCTCGCAGCTCCCCGATTTATTTTGGGGTTGGGGAACACTGAAGCTTTCTTT.

On this clonotype: A read error may account for a junction end that differs from germline. The V and J genes are TRBV12-3 or TRBV12-4 and TRBJ1-2; weak D call: TRBD1 (5 bases). The CDR3 extends over 12 amino acids. CDR3: CASSQGRAGCTF. The CDR3 nucleotides read TGTGCCAGCAGTCAGGGCCGAGCTGGCTGCACCTTC.

The chain is built from TRBV24-1 and TRBJ2-1; the match to TRBD2 covers 7 bases. From germline, CDR1 is KGHDR and CDR2 SFDVKD. CDR3 length: 12 residues. The J segment lost 7 bases and the V segment lost 5 bases, leaving 1 base of the junction unmatched. The CDR3 nucleotides read TGTGCCACCAGTGTCGGGAGGAATGAGCAGTTCTTC. It is translated as CATSVGRNEQFF.

This clonotype was detected a few times. This chain joins TRBV7-8 and TRBJ2-3; 10 bases agree with TRBD2. In germline, CDR1 is SGHVS, CDR2 FQNEAQ. The V segment lost 4 bases and the J segment 7 bases; nucleotides outside the gene matches: 5. The CDR3 covers 14 residues. The CDR3 DNA reads TGTGCCAGCAGCTCCTTAGCGGGGGGTTATACGCAGTATTTT. The encoded protein is CASSSLAGGYTQYF.

The rearrangement uses TRBV12-3 or TRBV12-4 and TRBJ2-2, with 7 bases aligning to TRBD1. The ends lost 6 bases at V and 6 bases at J; junction bases unmatched: 10. The CDR3 spans 15 residues. The CDR3 nucleotides are TGTGCCAGCAGGGGCCGGGACAGAAATTCCGGGGAGCTGTTTTTT. This sequence encodes CASRGRDRNSGELFF.

The rearrangement joins TRBV27 to TRBJ2-7; 8 nucleotides align to TRBD1. The junction had 8 bases not matched to a gene; V was cut back by 2 bases and J by 5 bases. Germline CDR1 is MNHEY and CDR2 is SMNVEV (reference sequence). The CDR3 extends over 15 amino acids. CDR3 bases: TGTGCCAGCAGTTTAATCAGGGGGCGCATCGACGAGCAGTACTTC. The encoded protein is CASSLIRGRIDEQYF.

This rearrangement joins TRBV19 to TRBJ2-1, with unresolved D. CDR1 is LNHDA and CDR2 is SQIVND in the germline V gene (reference sequence). Trimming left V 7 bases short and J 4 bases short, with 14 bases between. CDR3 length: 14 residues. CDR3: CASTDSGRYNEQFF. DNA of the CDR3: TGTGCCAGTACCGATTCGGGCAGGTACAATGAGCAGTTCTTC.

The rearrangement links TRBV15 to TRBJ1-4; D is possibly TRBD1 (5 bases). This CDR3 is built from 16 residues. Trimming shortened V by 1 base and J by 6 bases, and 15 bases separated the two germline ends. The germline V gene encodes CDR1 LNHNV and CDR2 YYDKDF (reference sequence). CDR3 region: CATSRVVGTGDEKLFF. The CDR3 DNA follows: TGTGCCACCAGCAGAGTCGTCGGGACCGGTGATGAAAAACTGTTTTTT.